This entry lists 10 T cell receptor beta chains sequenced from one sample in a study of early T cells in non-severe SARS-CoV-2 infection. TCRdb re-called the 5' RACE reads through MiXCR, storing one row per CDR3 protein. This table holds 50,000 to 75,000 distinct CDR3 sequences, around 5.7% found once. Sequenced material: whole blood, taken at baseline. The receptor source for this set is an adult who was a healthcare worker with PCR-confirmed SARS-CoV-2 infection or an uninfected control (not recorded which).

This clonotype was seen a few times. V is TRBV20-1 and J is TRBJ2-1; no firm D call. The V and J ends lost 0 bases and 4 bases respectively, with 4 bases between them. CDR3 size: 12 residues. CDR1 and CDR2 (germline): DFQATT, SNEGSKA (reference sequence). CDR3 DNA sequence: TGCAGTGCTAGAGAGCAGTACAATGAGCAGTTCTTC. It is translated as CSAREQYNEQFF.

In its sample, this clonotype was seen many times. The V and J genes are TRBV27 and TRBJ2-7; D is tentatively TRBD1 or TRBD2 (5 bases each). V lost 4 bases and J lost 2, with 15 bases in between. Germline-derived CDR1 and CDR2 are MNHEY and SMNVEV (reference sequence). CDR3 size: 15 residues. This CDR3 is CASSSWDESTYEQYF. CDR3 sequence (DNA): TGTGCCAGCAGTTCCTGGGACGAATCCACCTACGAGCAGTACTTC.

The sample holds many counts of this clonotype. V usage is TRBV28 and J usage is TRBJ1-2; D not certain. The CDR3 covers 11 residues. In germline, CDR1 is MDHEN, CDR2 SYDVKM. The V gene lost 8 bases and the J gene lost 7 bases, with 11 bases spanning the gap. The DNA of the CDR3 is TGTGCCAGCGGACCCCGCAGTGGCTACACCTTC. Protein product: CASGPRSGYTF.

This clonotype was recorded at least ten times. The rearrangement links TRBV28 to TRBJ1-2; a possible D gene is TRBD1 (5 bases). V lost 6 bases to trimming and J lost 6 bases, with 14 bases between them. Looked up from germline, CDR1 is MDHEN and CDR2 is SYDVKM. This CDR3 spans 13 amino acids. In nucleotides, the CDR3 is TGTGCCAGCAGAACCGGGACTCAAGATGGCTACACCTTC. Its translation: CASRTGTQDGYTF.

There are many counts of this clonotype. This sequence joins TRBV25-1 and TRBJ2-1; D is undetermined. V gave up 3 bases and J gave up 0 bases, with 9 bases separating them. Per the germline V gene, CDR1 is MGHDK and CDR2 is SYGVNS. The CDR3 loop spans 15 amino acids. CDR3 bases: TGTGCCAGCAGTGACCCGGCTTCCTCCTACAATGAGCAGTTCTTC. Protein: CASSDPASSYNEQFF. Drawing the rest from reference TRBV25-1 and TRBJ2-1, the complete variable domain is EADIYQTPRYLVIGTGKKITLECSQTMGHDKMYWYQQDPGMELHLIHYSYGVNSTEKGDLSSESTVSRIRTEHFPLTLESARPSHTSQYLCASSDPASSYNEQFFGPGTRLTVL.

This rearrangement joins TRBV10-3 to TRBJ2-5, with 7 bases matching TRBD2. The CDR3 contains 15 residues. Germline V gene data show CDR1 as ENHRY and CDR2 as SYGVKD. The V and J ends lost 6 bases and 2 bases, in that order; junction bases with no gene match: 9. The CDR3 DNA is TGTGCCATCAGGAGGGCGGGAGCGCAACAAGAGACCCAGTACTTC. Encoded protein: CAIRRAGAQQETQYF.

This clonotype was counted a few times. This chain joins TRBV20-1 and TRBJ1-2; 11 nucleotides match TRBD1. The CDR3 consists of 14 residues. Germline V CDR1 and CDR2: DFQATT, SNEGSKA (reference sequence). The trim removed 3 bases at V and 9 bases at J, leaving 9 bases unmatched. Here the CDR3 reads CSARDRGREVSYTF. CDR3 bases: TGCAGTGCTAGGGACAGGGGGCGAGAAGTAAGCTACACCTTC.

This clonotype appeared many times. The chain recombines TRBV20-1 with TRBJ1-4; TRBD1 aligns across 7 bases. After removal of 6 bases from V and 4 bases from J, the junction contained 8 bases not matched to a gene. Germline V gene sequence: CDR1 DFQATT, CDR2 SNEGSKA (reference sequence). There are 14 residues in the CDR3. CDR3 sequence reads: CSARQGSFNEKLFF. The CDR3, as DNA: TGCAGTGCCAGACAGGGAAGCTTTAATGAAAAACTGTTTTTT.

This clonotype appeared many times. V is TRBV24-1 and J is TRBJ1-4; no firm D call. This CDR3 is 16 amino acids long. V lost 0 bases, J lost 0 bases, and 7 bases lay in between. CDR1 KGHDR and CDR2 SFDVKD come from the germline V gene. CDR3 nucleotides: TGTGCCACCAGTGATTTGGACACTGCAACTAATGAAAAACTGTTTTTT. This encodes CATSDLDTATNEKLFF.

This clonotype was recorded many times. This chain links TRBV28 with TRBJ2-3; the D call may be TRBD1 or TRBD2 (6 bases each). The CDR3 consists of 15 residues. Germline-derived CDR1 and CDR2 are MDHEN and SYDVKM. Trimming took off 7 bases at V and 4 bases at J, with 18 bases between the two ends. CDR3 in amino acids: CASTQRRGKPDTQYF. The CDR3 DNA is TGTGCCAGCACACAAAGGAGGGGGAAACCAGATACGCAGTATTTT.